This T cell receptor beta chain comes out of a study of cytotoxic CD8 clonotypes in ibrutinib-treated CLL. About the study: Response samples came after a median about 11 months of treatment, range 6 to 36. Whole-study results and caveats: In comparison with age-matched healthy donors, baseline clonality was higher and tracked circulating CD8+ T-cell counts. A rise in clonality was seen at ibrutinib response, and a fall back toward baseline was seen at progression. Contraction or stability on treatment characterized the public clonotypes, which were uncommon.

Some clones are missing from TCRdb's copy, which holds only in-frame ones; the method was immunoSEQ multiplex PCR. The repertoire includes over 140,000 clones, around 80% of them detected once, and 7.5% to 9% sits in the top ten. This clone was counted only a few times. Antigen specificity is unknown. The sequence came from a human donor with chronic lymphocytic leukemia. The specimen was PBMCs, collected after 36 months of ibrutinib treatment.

Here the CDR3 reads CASSQPTSGAYEQYF. In nucleotides, the CDR3 is TGCGCCAGCAGCCAGCCGACTAGCGGGGCTTACGAGCAGTACTTC. The genes are TRBV4-1 and TRBJ2-7, with 11 bases lining up with TRBD2. Germline values: CDR1 MGHRA, CDR2 YSYEKL. This CDR3 comprises 15 residues. J was trimmed by 4 bases and V by 3 bases; bases with no gene match: 5.